What follows describes a single T cell receptor (beta chain). Antigen: not known. These data originate in a study of T cell responses to AZD1222 COVID-19 vaccine. V shed 4 bases and J 9 bases; nucleotides not matched to a gene: 4. Germline V gives CDR1 SGHRS, CDR2 YFSETQ. This CDR3 region has 13 residues. The protocol was immunoSEQ multiplex PCR, while the TCRdb copy is restricted to in-frame clones and leaves out a portion. Of roughly 110,000 clones listed, about 85% were seen once; the top ten hold around 4.9%. Study observations and caveats: Spike-spanning, vaccine-associated CD4 TCRs were dominant at 160-218 and 743-854. Once two AZD1222 doses were given, Spike-specific TCR breadth and depth went up.

Pooling was applied to second doses at about 4 or about 12 weeks. The clonotype comes from an adult who received the AZD1222 COVID-19 vaccine. The material was peripheral blood, obtained 28 days after the second AZD1222 dose. The rearrangement links TRBV5-1 to TRBJ2-1; TRBD1 matches at 10 bases. The DNA for the CDR3 is TGCGCCAGCAGCACCGGGACAGGGGCTGAGCAGTTCTTC. This translates into CASSTGTGAEQFF.